This T cell receptor (beta chain) is drawn from a study of Ad26.COV2.S vaccination and SARS-CoV-2 variants. On the study more broadly: Ad26.COV2.S, an intramuscular injection, was given once or twice 56 days apart.

Treatment reported: approximately 18 received Ad26.COV2.S at low or high dose, single or two shots; roughly five received placebo; per-sample allocation not given. The samples were gathered on day 63 after the first injection of vaccine or placebo. Assay used: immunoSEQ multiplex PCR; TCRdb lists only in-frame clones, some missing. This sample carries some 390,000 clones, about nine tenths of them seen once, and the ten largest clones take around 1.8%. The TCR originated in a person aged 18-65 years who received the Ad26.COV2.S COVID-19 vaccine or a placebo. The source was peripheral blood, collected in a trial of Ad26.COV2.S vaccine versus placebo.

The CDR3 DNA is TGTGCCAGCAGCCCTTTAGGCGGGAGTGTCTATGAGCAGTTCTTC. Its translation is CASSPLGGSVYEQFF. The chain employs TRBV5-4 and TRBJ2-1; 7 bases fit TRBD2. V lost 4 bases and J lost 8; bases outside the gene matches: 12. CDR1 is SGHNT and CDR2 is YYREEE in the germline V gene (reference sequence). This CDR3 is built from 15 residues.